Listed below are T cell receptor beta chains from one sample, sequenced in a study of human T cells and chemical hapten exposure. A single record per CDR3 protein comes from TCRdb applying MiXCR to the RACE reads. The sample shows 75,000 to 90,000 distinct CDR3 sequences, 10% of them seen only once. Source: whole blood, taken in connection with sensitization to the hapten diphenylcyclopropenone (DPC). Source of these receptors: a woman between 50 and 59 years old with alopecia areata. Some clones in this sample may be carry-over from other donors' samples. Each CDR3 is given with its conserved first and last residue. A D gene is named only where the DNA matches it firmly. Rows may omit the clone size; those that give it use once, few, many or a size class.

TRBJ2-1	NA	TRBV7-8	few	CASSLADTGYNEQFF	TGTGCCAGCAGCTTAGCGGACACCGGCTACAATGAGCAGTTCTTC
TRBJ2-7	TRBD2	TRBV4-2	few	CASSQWTSSYEQYF	TGTGCCAGCAGCCAATGGACTAGTTCCTACGAGCAGTACTTC
TRBJ2-7	NA	TRBV4-3	few	CASSQAVGGPYEQYF	TGCGCCAGCAGCCAAGCTGTGGGGGGCCCCTACGAGCAGTACTTC
TRBJ2-3	NA	TRBV29-1	NA	CSVEERTSTDTQYF	TGCAGCGTTGAAGAAAGAACTAGCACAGATACGCAGTATTTT
TRBJ2-3	NA	TRBV30	few	CAWSVGRLASTDTQYF	TGTGCCTGGAGTGTAGGACGGCTAGCGAGCACAGATACGCAGTATTTT
TRBJ1-4	TRBD1	TRBV6-4	many	CASSDTPQGQEEKLFF	TGTGCCAGCAGTGACACCCCACAGGGGCAAGAAGAAAAACTGTTTTTT
TRBJ1-1	NA	TRBV11-2	many	CASSPEEGEAFF	TGTGCCAGCAGCCCGGAGGAGGGTGAGGCTTTCTTT
TRBJ2-7	NA	TRBV6-2/TRBV6-3	NA	CASRTPAGYEQYF	TGTGCCAGCAGGACCCCAGCTGGGTACGAGCAGTACTTC
TRBJ2-3	NA	TRBV7-8	few	CASSLQSAWADTQYF	TGTGCCAGCAGCTTACAATCAGCCTGGGCAGATACGCAGTATTTT
TRBJ2-2	NA	TRBV18	many	CASSPQGALAGELFF	TGTGCCAGCTCACCACAAGGGGCGCTTGCCGGGGAGCTGTTTTTT
TRBJ1-1	NA	TRBV18	few	CASSPQAGRQEAFF	TGTGCCAGCTCACCGCAAGCCGGACGGCAGGAAGCTTTCTTT
TRBJ2-1	NA	TRBV5-4	many	CASSVMYNEQFF	TGTGCCAGCAGCGTAATGTACAATGAGCAGTTCTTC
TRBJ2-3	NA	TRBV29-1	NA	CSVRSGADTQYF	TGCAGCGTCCGCTCCGGGGCAGATACGCAGTATTTT
TRBJ2-7	TRBD1	TRBV3-1	many	CASCGQGADEQYF	TGTGCCAGCTGCGGACAGGGGGCGGACGAGCAGTACTTC
TRBJ2-7	TRBD2	TRBV4-3	NA	CASSVLAVAGYEQYF	TGCGCCAGCAGCGTTCTAGCGGTCGCTGGGTACGAGCAGTACTTC
TRBJ2-6	NA	TRBV12-3/TRBV12-4	NA	CASRQGSHRANVLTF	TGTGCCAGCAGGCAAGGCTCCCACCGGGCCAACGTCCTGACTTTC
TRBJ2-1	NA	TRBV18	few	CASSPGSRNEQFF	TGTGCCAGCTCACCAGGGTCACGCAATGAGCAGTTCTTC
TRBJ2-2	NA	TRBV9	NA	CASKESGRINTGELFF	TGTGCCAGCAAAGAGTCGGGACGGATAAACACCGGGGAGCTGTTTTTT
TRBJ2-4	NA	TRBV12-3/TRBV12-4	many	CASTPPGSREIQYF	TGTGCCAGCACCCCTCCCGGGTCTAGGGAAATTCAGTACTTC
TRBJ2-5	NA	TRBV27	few	CASSQAPLGRGRETQYF	TGTGCCAGCAGCCAAGCCCCCCTAGGAAGGGGACGCGAGACCCAGTACTTC
TRBJ2-2	NA	TRBV7-6	many	CASSLAGLEQGTGELFF	TGTGCCAGCAGCTTAGCAGGGTTGGAGCAAGGAACCGGGGAGCTGTTTTTT
TRBJ2-3	TRBD2	TRBV9	NA	CASSVGMSSGKQYTQYF	TGTGCCAGCAGCGTAGGGATGAGTAGCGGGAAACAATATACGCAGTATTTT
TRBJ2-7	NA	TRBV7-2	few	CASSLRGTYEQYF	TGTGCCAGCAGCTTGAGGGGAACCTACGAGCAGTACTTC
TRBJ1-3	NA	TRBV6-5	NA	CASSYEAGSGNTIYF	TGTGCCAGCAGTTACGAGGCTGGCTCTGGAAACACCATATATTTT
TRBJ2-7	TRBD2	TRBV12-3/TRBV12-4	few	CASTLGGRTPSYEQYF	TGTGCCAGCACCTTGGGCGGGAGGACCCCCTCCTACGAGCAGTACTTC
TRBJ1-1	NA	TRBV6-5	NA	CASRSQGLNTEAFF	TGTGCCAGCAGGTCACAGGGTTTGAACACTGAAGCTTTCTTT
TRBJ2-1	NA	TRBV5-1	many	CASSLGSNNEQFF	TGCGCCAGCAGCTTGGGCAGTAACAATGAGCAGTTCTTC
TRBJ1-5	NA	TRBV4-3	few	CASSPNGGSNQPQHF	TGCGCCAGCAGCCCAAATGGGGGGAGCAATCAGCCCCAGCATTTT
TRBJ2-1	TRBD1	TRBV28	few	CASTLTGRVGYNEQFF	TGTGCCAGCACCCTGACAGGGCGTGTGGGCTACAATGAGCAGTTCTTC
TRBJ1-1	TRBD1	TRBV6-5	few	CASRQPKDRRGTEAFF	TGTGCCAGCAGGCAGCCCAAGGACAGGAGGGGCACTGAAGCTTTCTTT
TRBJ2-5	TRBD2	TRBV30	NA	CAWSPGLAGLETQYF	TGTGCCTGGAGTCCCGGACTAGCGGGATTGGAGACCCAGTACTTC
TRBJ2-1	NA	TRBV11-2	many	CASREGHEQFF	TGTGCCAGCAGGGAGGGCCATGAGCAGTTCTTC
TRBJ1-4	NA	TRBV11-2	many	CASRPDFSEKLFF	TGTGCCAGCAGACCGGACTTTTCCGAAAAACTGTTTTTT
TRBJ2-5	NA	TRBV6-2/TRBV6-3	NA	CASSYGAVQETQYF	TGTGCCAGCAGTTACGGGGCAGTCCAAGAGACCCAGTACTTC
TRBJ1-1	TRBD1	TRBV4-3	NA	CASSVRTGDPEAFF	TGCGCCAGCAGCGTACGGACAGGGGACCCTGAAGCTTTCTTT
TRBJ2-7	NA	TRBV6-2/TRBV6-3	NA	CASSQYPPGLNSYEQYF	TGTGCCAGCAGCCAATATCCCCCAGGACTTAACTCCTACGAGCAGTACTTC
TRBJ2-3	TRBD2	TRBV7-9	NA	CASSLASGLAGSRTDTQYF	TGTGCCAGCAGCTTAGCATCGGGACTAGCGGGTTCCCGCACAGATACGCAGTATTTT
TRBJ2-5	TRBD2	TRBV7-2	few	CASSFLAGRQETQYF	TGTGCCAGCAGCTTCCTAGCGGGCCGCCAAGAGACCCAGTACTTC
TRBJ1-1	NA	TRBV5-4	many	CASSFEVNTEAFF	TGTGCCAGCAGCTTCGAAGTGAACACTGAAGCTTTCTTT
TRBJ1-1	NA	TRBV6-5	few	CASSTLGRGEAFF	TGTGCCAGCAGTACGCTGGGAAGAGGTGAAGCTTTCTTT
TRBJ2-5	NA	TRBV3-1	NA	CASSQDVVIKTQYF	TGTGCCAGCAGCCAAGATGTGGTGATTAAGACCCAGTACTTC
TRBJ2-1	TRBD2	TRBV11-2	few	CASSDRTRGGDEQFF	TGTGCCAGCAGCGACCGGACTAGAGGTGGCGATGAGCAGTTCTTC
TRBJ2-2	TRBD2	TRBV2	NA	CASRTSDTNTGELFF	TGTGCCAGCAGGACTAGCGACACGAACACCGGGGAGCTGTTTTTT
TRBJ1-5	NA	TRBV27	many	CASSPRPSNQPQHF	TGTGCCAGCAGCCCACGCCCTAGCAATCAGCCCCAGCATTTT
TRBJ2-7	TRBD2	TRBV28	many	CASSSGDYSYEQYF	TGTGCCAGCAGTTCCGGGGACTACTCCTACGAGCAGTACTTC
TRBJ2-1	NA	TRBV3-1	many	CASSPGGNEQFF	TGTGCCAGCAGCCCTGGAGGCAATGAGCAGTTCTTC
TRBJ2-5	TRBD1	TRBV20-1	few	CSAEPIIQGAGETQYF	TGCAGTGCAGAGCCGATCATACAGGGGGCAGGAGAGACCCAGTACTTC
TRBJ1-2	NA	TRBV11-1	NA	CASSLAGNGYTF	TGTGCCAGCAGCTTAGCGGGGAATGGCTACACCTTC
TRBJ1-2	NA	TRBV3-1	few	CASSSVGGYTF	TGTGCCAGCAGCTCCGTGGGGGGCTACACCTTC
TRBJ2-5	NA	TRBV7-9	NA	CASSKVVRAQETQYF	TGTGCCAGCAGCAAAGTGGTCAGGGCCCAAGAGACCCAGTACTTC
TRBJ2-1	TRBD2	TRBV10-1	NA	CASSESSGRAGEQFF	TGCGCCAGCAGTGAGTCGAGCGGGAGGGCCGGTGAGCAGTTCTTC
TRBJ1-1	NA	TRBV7-9	few	CASSLGSYRVRAEAFF	TGTGCCAGCAGCTTAGGGTCGTACAGGGTGAGGGCTGAAGCTTTCTTT
TRBJ2-5	TRBD2	TRBV6-1	NA	CASSDYGLGERETQYF	TGTGCCAGCAGTGATTACGGACTAGGAGAAAGAGAGACCCAGTACTTC
TRBJ2-1	NA	TRBV29-1	few	CSVEGRGYNEQFF	TGCAGCGTTGAAGGCAGGGGTTACAATGAGCAGTTCTTC